This TCR beta chain is drawn from a study of OX40 agonist ivuxolimab in advanced cancers. Overall study findings and caveats: Among the least clonally expanded were partial responders at 0.1-3.0 mg/kg.

Only in-frame clones appear in the TCRdb table, and some are missing; sequencing was by immunoSEQ multiplex PCR. Here the sample spans 85,000 to 95,000 clones, 75% to 95% being singletons. V lost 2 bases, J lost 6 bases, and 14 bases lay in between. CDR3 length equals 14 residues. The germline V gene has CDR1 KGHSH and CDR2 LQKENI. Enrollment shut out patients with autoimmune disease history or systemic immunosuppression. A note on this clone: Its antigen is not identified.

Sequenced material: CD4+ or CD8+ T cells sorted from blood, taken in a trial of the OX40 agonist ivuxolimab. The sequence came from an adult with an advanced solid tumor such as melanoma, head and neck, liver or kidney cancer. The V gene is TRBV18, the J gene TRBJ2-7; the D gene is possibly TRBD2 (5 bases). CDR3 sequence reads: CASSPTTGSGEQYF. CDR3 in DNA: TGTGCCAGCTCACCAACGACGGGAAGTGGCGAGCAGTACTTC.